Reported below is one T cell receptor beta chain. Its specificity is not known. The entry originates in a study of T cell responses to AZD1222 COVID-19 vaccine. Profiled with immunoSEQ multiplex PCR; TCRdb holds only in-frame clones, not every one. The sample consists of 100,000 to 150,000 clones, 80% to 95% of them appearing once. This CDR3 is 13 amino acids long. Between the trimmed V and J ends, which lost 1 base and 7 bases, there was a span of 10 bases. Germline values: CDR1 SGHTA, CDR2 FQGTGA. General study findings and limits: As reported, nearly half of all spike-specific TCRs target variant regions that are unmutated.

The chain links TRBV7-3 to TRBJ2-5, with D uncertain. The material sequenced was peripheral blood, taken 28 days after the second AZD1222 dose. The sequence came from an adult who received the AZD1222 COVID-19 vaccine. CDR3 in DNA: TGTGCCAGCAGCTTAAAAGGTCCAGGGACCCAGTACTTC. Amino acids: CASSLKGPGTQYF.